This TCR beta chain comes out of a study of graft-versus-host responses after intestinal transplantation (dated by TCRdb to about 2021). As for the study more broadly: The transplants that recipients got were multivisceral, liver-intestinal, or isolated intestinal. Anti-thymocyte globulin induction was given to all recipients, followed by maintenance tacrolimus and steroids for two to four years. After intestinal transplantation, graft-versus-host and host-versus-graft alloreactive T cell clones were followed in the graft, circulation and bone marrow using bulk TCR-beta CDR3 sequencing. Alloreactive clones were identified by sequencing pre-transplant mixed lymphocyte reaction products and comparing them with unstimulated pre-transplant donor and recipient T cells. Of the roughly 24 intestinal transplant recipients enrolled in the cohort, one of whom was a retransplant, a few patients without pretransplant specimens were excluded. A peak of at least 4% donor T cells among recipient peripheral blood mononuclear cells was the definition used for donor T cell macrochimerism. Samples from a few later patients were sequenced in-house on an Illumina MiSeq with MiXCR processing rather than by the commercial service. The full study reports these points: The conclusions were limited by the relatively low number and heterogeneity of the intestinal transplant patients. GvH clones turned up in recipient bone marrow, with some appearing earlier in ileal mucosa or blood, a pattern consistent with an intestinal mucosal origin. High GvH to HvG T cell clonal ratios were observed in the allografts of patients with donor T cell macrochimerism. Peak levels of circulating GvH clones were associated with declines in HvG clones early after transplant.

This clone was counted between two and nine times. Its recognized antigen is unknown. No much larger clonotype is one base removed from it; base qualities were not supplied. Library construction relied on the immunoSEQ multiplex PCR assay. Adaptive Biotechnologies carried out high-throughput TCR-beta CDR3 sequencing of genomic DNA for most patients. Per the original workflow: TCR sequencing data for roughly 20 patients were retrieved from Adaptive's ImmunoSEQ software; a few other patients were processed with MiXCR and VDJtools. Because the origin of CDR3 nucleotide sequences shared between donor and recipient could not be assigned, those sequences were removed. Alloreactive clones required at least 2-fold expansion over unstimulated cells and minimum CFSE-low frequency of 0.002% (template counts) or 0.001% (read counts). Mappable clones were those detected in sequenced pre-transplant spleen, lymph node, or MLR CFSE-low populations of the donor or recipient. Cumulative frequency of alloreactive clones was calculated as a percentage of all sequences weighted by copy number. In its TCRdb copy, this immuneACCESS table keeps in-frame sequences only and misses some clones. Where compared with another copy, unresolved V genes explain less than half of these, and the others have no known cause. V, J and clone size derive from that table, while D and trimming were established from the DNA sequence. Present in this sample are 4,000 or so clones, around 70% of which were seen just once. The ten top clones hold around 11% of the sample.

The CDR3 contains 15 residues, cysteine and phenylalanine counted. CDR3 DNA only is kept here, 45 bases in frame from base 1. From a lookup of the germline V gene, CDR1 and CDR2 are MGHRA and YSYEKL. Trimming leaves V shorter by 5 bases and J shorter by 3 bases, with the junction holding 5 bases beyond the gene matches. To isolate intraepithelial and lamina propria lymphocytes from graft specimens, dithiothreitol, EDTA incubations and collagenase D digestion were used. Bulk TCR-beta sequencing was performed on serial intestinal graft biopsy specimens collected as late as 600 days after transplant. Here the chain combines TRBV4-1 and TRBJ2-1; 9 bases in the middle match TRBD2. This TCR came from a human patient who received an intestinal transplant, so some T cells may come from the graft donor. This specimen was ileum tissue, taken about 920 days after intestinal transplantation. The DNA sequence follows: TGCGCCAGCAGCTTGCTAGCGGGGTTCTACAATGAGCAGTTCTTC. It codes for CASSLLAGFYNEQFF.